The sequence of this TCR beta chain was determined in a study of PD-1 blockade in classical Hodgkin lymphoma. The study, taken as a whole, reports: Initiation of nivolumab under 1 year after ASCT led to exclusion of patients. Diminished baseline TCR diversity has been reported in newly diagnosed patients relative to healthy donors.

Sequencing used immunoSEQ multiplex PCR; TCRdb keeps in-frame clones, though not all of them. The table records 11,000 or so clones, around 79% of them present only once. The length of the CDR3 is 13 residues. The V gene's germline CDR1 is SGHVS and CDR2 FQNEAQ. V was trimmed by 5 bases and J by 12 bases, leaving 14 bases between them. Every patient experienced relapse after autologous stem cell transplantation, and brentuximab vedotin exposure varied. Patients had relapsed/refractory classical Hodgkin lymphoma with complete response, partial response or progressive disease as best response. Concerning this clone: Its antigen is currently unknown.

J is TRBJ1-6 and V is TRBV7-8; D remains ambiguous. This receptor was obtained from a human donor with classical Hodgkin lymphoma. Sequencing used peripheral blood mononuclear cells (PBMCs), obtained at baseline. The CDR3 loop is CASSPRLDGPLHF. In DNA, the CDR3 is TGTGCCAGCAGCCCACGACTGGACGGACCCCTCCACTTT.